Listed below are T cell receptor beta chains from one sample, sequenced in a study of identical twins. TCRdb fed the 5' RACE reads into MiXCR, producing one record per CDR3 protein. The table includes some 730,000 distinct CDR3 sequences, about 20% detected once. This sample also belongs to another study, concerning T cells expressing NK-cell markers.

The material sequenced was PBMCs. The source of these receptors is a woman aged 18-29 years in good health. Both conserved end residues are part of each CDR3. The D gene is left open where the match is weak. Some rows mark clone size as missing; the rest say once, few, many or name a class of expanded clone.

abundance: NA
j_gene: TRBJ1-2
d_gene: NA
v_gene: TRBV4-1
CDR3aa: CASSQDAAYYGYTF
CDR3nt: TGCGCCAGCAGCCAAGATGCAGCTTACTATGGCTACACCTTC

abundance: few
j_gene: TRBJ2-1
d_gene: TRBD2
v_gene: TRBV5-1
CDR3aa: CASSLATSGSFGYNEQFF
CDR3nt: TGCGCCAGCAGCTTGGCCACTAGCGGGAGTTTTGGGTACAATGAGCAGTTCTTC

abundance: NA
j_gene: TRBJ2-1
d_gene: NA
v_gene: TRBV12-3/TRBV12-4
CDR3aa: CASMEVFRNEQFF
CDR3nt: TGTGCCAGCATGGAGGTATTCAGAAATGAGCAGTTCTTC

abundance: many
j_gene: TRBJ2-5
d_gene: NA
v_gene: TRBV6-5
CDR3aa: CASSYSVNQETQYF
CDR3nt: TGTGCCAGCAGTTACTCGGTCAACCAAGAGACCCAGTACTTC

abundance: NA
j_gene: TRBJ2-7
d_gene: TRBD1
v_gene: TRBV25-1
CDR3aa: CASSDPRRTGLYEQYF
CDR3nt: TGTGCCAGCAGTGATCCTCGGAGGACAGGATTGTACGAGCAGTACTTC

abundance: once
j_gene: TRBJ2-1
d_gene: NA
v_gene: TRBV21-1
CDR3aa: CASSKFIAGVIYNEQFF
CDR3nt: TGTGCCAGCAGCAAATTTATAGCGGGAGTGATCTACAATGAGCAGTTCTTC

abundance: NA
j_gene: TRBJ2-1
d_gene: NA
v_gene: TRBV12-3/TRBV12-4
CDR3aa: CASSIRDNEQFF
CDR3nt: TGTGCCAGCAGTATCCGGGACAATGAGCAGTTCTTC

abundance: NA
j_gene: TRBJ2-1
d_gene: NA
v_gene: TRBV5-1
CDR3aa: CASSMNGRDNEQFF
CDR3nt: TGCGCCAGCTCGATGAATGGGCGGGATAATGAGCAGTTCTTC

abundance: NA
j_gene: TRBJ2-1
d_gene: NA
v_gene: TRBV29-1
CDR3aa: CSVEGGPGANEQFF
CDR3nt: TGCAGCGTTGAAGGGGGGCCAGGCGCCAATGAGCAGTTCTTC

abundance: many
j_gene: TRBJ2-2
d_gene: NA
v_gene: TRBV20-1
CDR3aa: CSARGGTQSTGELFF
CDR3nt: TGCAGTGCTAGAGGCGGGACGCAAAGCACCGGGGAGCTGTTTTTT

abundance: NA
j_gene: TRBJ2-5
d_gene: NA
v_gene: TRBV12-3/TRBV12-4
CDR3aa: CASSPGHGTGGTARKETQYF
CDR3nt: TGTGCCAGCAGTCCGGGGCACGGGACCGGGGGAACAGCACGCAAAGAGACCCAGTACTTC

abundance: few
j_gene: TRBJ2-2
d_gene: NA
v_gene: TRBV10-1
CDR3aa: CASSDGAARDTGELFF
CDR3nt: TGCGCCAGCAGCGATGGGGCAGCACGGGACACCGGGGAGCTGTTTTTT

abundance: few
j_gene: TRBJ2-7
d_gene: TRBD2
v_gene: TRBV29-1
CDR3aa: CSVDGTGTTTYEQYF
CDR3nt: TGCAGCGTCGACGGCACCGGGACTACCACCTACGAGCAGTACTTC

abundance: NA
j_gene: TRBJ1-2
d_gene: NA
v_gene: TRBV12-3/TRBV12-4
CDR3aa: CASSSNFYGYTF
CDR3nt: TGTGCCAGCAGTTCAAATTTCTATGGCTACACCTTC

abundance: NA
j_gene: TRBJ2-2
d_gene: NA
v_gene: TRBV7-2
CDR3aa: CASSFQANTGELFF
CDR3nt: TGTGCCAGCAGCTTCCAAGCGAACACCGGGGAGCTGTTTTTT

abundance: NA
j_gene: TRBJ2-2
d_gene: TRBD2
v_gene: TRBV7-3
CDR3aa: CASRYSGGPNTGELFF
CDR3nt: TGTGCCAGCAGATATAGCGGGGGGCCTAACACCGGGGAGCTGTTTTTT

abundance: few
j_gene: TRBJ2-7
d_gene: NA
v_gene: TRBV6-2/TRBV6-3
CDR3aa: CASNRPTSYEQYF
CDR3nt: TGTGCCAGCAACAGGCCGACATCGTACGAGCAGTACTTC

abundance: few
j_gene: TRBJ2-7
d_gene: TRBD1
v_gene: TRBV18
CDR3aa: CASSPRKGTGLYYEQYF
CDR3nt: TGTGCCAGCTCACCACGGAAGGGGACAGGGCTCTACTACGAGCAGTACTTC

abundance: few
j_gene: TRBJ2-2
d_gene: NA
v_gene: TRBV7-9
CDR3aa: CASSLPGTTGELFF
CDR3nt: TGTGCCAGCAGCTTACCCGGGACCACCGGGGAGCTGTTTTTT

abundance: many
j_gene: TRBJ1-2
d_gene: NA
v_gene: TRBV12-3/TRBV12-4
CDR3aa: CASSFRRRGGYGYTF
CDR3nt: TGTGCCAGCAGTTTTAGAAGGCGAGGAGGCTATGGCTACACCTTC

abundance: few
j_gene: TRBJ1-4
d_gene: TRBD1
v_gene: TRBV7-8
CDR3aa: CASSLGQGKSEKLFF
CDR3nt: TGTGCCAGCAGCCTCGGACAGGGGAAGAGTGAAAAACTGTTTTTT

abundance: NA
j_gene: TRBJ1-2
d_gene: NA
v_gene: TRBV20-1
CDR3aa: CSVAVGNGYTF
CDR3nt: TGCAGTGTTGCCGTGGGCAACGGCTACACCTTC

abundance: NA
j_gene: TRBJ2-2
d_gene: TRBD1
v_gene: TRBV4-2
CDR3aa: CASSQDFSGQGGGELFF
CDR3nt: TGTGCCAGCAGCCAAGATTTTAGCGGACAGGGCGGCGGGGAGCTGTTTTTT

abundance: NA
j_gene: TRBJ1-5
d_gene: TRBD1
v_gene: TRBV20-1
CDR3aa: CSAGTQGGFNQPQHF
CDR3nt: TGCAGTGCTGGAACCCAGGGGGGGTTTAACCAGCCCCAGCATTTT

abundance: NA
j_gene: TRBJ2-7
d_gene: NA
v_gene: TRBV29-1
CDR3aa: CSVVRDGLISYEQYF
CDR3nt: TGCAGCGTCGTCCGGGACGGCCTAATCTCCTACGAGCAGTACTTC

abundance: many
j_gene: TRBJ2-3
d_gene: NA
v_gene: TRBV6-6
CDR3aa: CASKGSTDTQYF
CDR3nt: TGTGCCAGCAAAGGTAGCACAGATACGCAGTATTTT

abundance: NA
j_gene: TRBJ2-3
d_gene: TRBD2
v_gene: TRBV13
CDR3aa: CASSSPSGKDTDTQYF
CDR3nt: TGTGCCAGCAGCTCACCGAGCGGGAAAGACACAGATACGCAGTATTTT

abundance: NA
j_gene: TRBJ2-7
d_gene: NA
v_gene: TRBV4-3
CDR3aa: CASSARAESSYEQYF
CDR3nt: TGCGCCAGCAGCGCAAGGGCCGAGAGCTCCTACGAGCAGTACTTC

abundance: few
j_gene: TRBJ2-7
d_gene: NA
v_gene: TRBV7-9
CDR3aa: CASSLGGADYEQYF
CDR3nt: TGTGCCAGCAGCTTAGGCGGGGCCGACTACGAGCAGTACTTC

abundance: few
j_gene: TRBJ2-2
d_gene: TRBD2
v_gene: TRBV20-1
CDR3aa: CSARAGGMNTGELFF
CDR3nt: TGCAGTGCACGAGCGGGGGGTATGAACACCGGGGAGCTGTTTTTT

abundance: NA
j_gene: TRBJ2-3
d_gene: NA
v_gene: TRBV9
CDR3aa: CASSVVGKGTDTQYF
CDR3nt: TGTGCCAGCAGCGTAGTAGGGAAGGGAACAGATACGCAGTATTTT

abundance: NA
j_gene: TRBJ2-1
d_gene: NA
v_gene: TRBV12-3/TRBV12-4
CDR3aa: CASSLGGLNYNEQFF
CDR3nt: TGTGCCAGCAGTTTAGGCGGCCTGAACTACAATGAGCAGTTCTTC

abundance: NA
j_gene: TRBJ2-7
d_gene: TRBD2
v_gene: TRBV7-9
CDR3aa: CASGGGGRSFYEQYF
CDR3nt: TGTGCCAGCGGGGGGGGAGGACGAAGCTTCTACGAGCAGTACTTC

abundance: NA
j_gene: TRBJ1-1
d_gene: NA
v_gene: TRBV7-2
CDR3aa: CASSLEVGRIDLAFF
CDR3nt: TGTGCCAGCAGCTTAGAAGTAGGACGGATCGACTTGGCTTTCTTT

abundance: few
j_gene: TRBJ1-6
d_gene: NA
v_gene: TRBV5-1
CDR3aa: CASSLGNGDSPLHF
CDR3nt: TGCGCCAGCAGCTTAGGAAACGGAGATTCACCCCTCCACTTT

abundance: NA
j_gene: TRBJ1-4
d_gene: NA
v_gene: TRBV11-2
CDR3aa: CASSLTDSPNEKLFF
CDR3nt: TGTGCCAGCAGCCTAACGGACAGTCCTAATGAAAAACTGTTTTTT

abundance: NA
j_gene: TRBJ2-3
d_gene: TRBD2
v_gene: TRBV20-1
CDR3aa: CSARWGGLSTDTQYF
CDR3nt: TGCAGTGCTAGATGGGGGGGGTTGAGCACAGATACGCAGTATTTT

abundance: NA
j_gene: TRBJ1-1
d_gene: NA
v_gene: TRBV7-2
CDR3aa: CASSLVREAEAFF
CDR3nt: TGTGCCAGCAGCTTAGTACGAGAGGCTGAAGCTTTCTTT

abundance: NA
j_gene: TRBJ2-2
d_gene: TRBD2
v_gene: TRBV9
CDR3aa: CASSVLAENTGELFF
CDR3nt: TGTGCCAGCAGCGTACTAGCGGAGAACACCGGGGAGCTGTTTTTT

abundance: few
j_gene: TRBJ2-3
d_gene: NA
v_gene: TRBV6-1
CDR3aa: CASSPGHKPRGGYTDTQYF
CDR3nt: TGTGCCAGCAGTCCGGGCCATAAACCGAGGGGTGGGTACACAGATACGCAGTATTTT

abundance: few
j_gene: TRBJ2-5
d_gene: NA
v_gene: TRBV18
CDR3aa: CASSPYGETQYF
CDR3nt: TGTGCCAGCTCACCGTATGGGGAGACCCAGTACTTC

abundance: NA
j_gene: TRBJ2-3
d_gene: TRBD2
v_gene: TRBV7-2
CDR3aa: CASSLAWGGRDTQYF
CDR3nt: TGTGCCAGCAGCTTAGCATGGGGGGGTAGAGATACGCAGTATTTT

abundance: few
j_gene: TRBJ2-1
d_gene: TRBD2
v_gene: TRBV7-9
CDR3aa: CASSPRTSGNEQFF
CDR3nt: TGTGCCAGCAGCCCTCGGACTAGCGGCAATGAGCAGTTCTTC

abundance: few
j_gene: TRBJ1-6
d_gene: NA
v_gene: TRBV20-1
CDR3aa: CSARRLVADSPLHF
CDR3nt: TGCAGTGCTAGACGCCTGGTGGCAGATTCACCCCTCCACTTT

abundance: NA
j_gene: TRBJ2-1
d_gene: TRBD1
v_gene: TRBV6-1
CDR3aa: CASSLNPGQGPNEQFF
CDR3nt: TGTGCCAGCAGCCTCAACCCGGGACAGGGGCCAAATGAGCAGTTCTTC

abundance: few
j_gene: TRBJ1-2
d_gene: TRBD1
v_gene: TRBV15
CDR3aa: CATSRDRGSYGYTF
CDR3nt: TGTGCCACCAGCAGAGACAGGGGGAGCTATGGCTACACCTTC

abundance: NA
j_gene: TRBJ2-7
d_gene: NA
v_gene: TRBV10-2
CDR3aa: CASSDGVPYEQYF
CDR3nt: TGCGCCAGCAGTGACGGGGTTCCCTACGAGCAGTACTTC